The 16 T cell receptor beta chains below all came from one sample that was sequenced in a study of CD8+ T cells in alopecia areata. The treatment denotes: oral pan-JAK inhibitor, 5-10 mg twice daily. Extracted from the samples, RNA was reverse transcribed into cDNA to serve as the sequencing template. Clones were sequenced by immunoSEQ multiplex PCR, and TCRdb holds only the in-frame ones, with some missing. Among 110,000 to 150,000 clones listed, roughly 52% were seen once. Source: CD8+ T cells sorted from blood, taken at week 4, from a patient treated with tofacitinib. These receptors were obtained from a human donor with alopecia areata.

This chain links TRBV27 with TRBJ2-3; 7 nucleotides line up with TRBD2. CDR3 length: 17 residues. Losses at the gene ends were 3 bases for V and 1 base for J; bases not matched to a gene: 10. Looked up from germline, CDR1 is MNHEY and CDR2 is SMNVEV (reference sequence). CDR3 DNA: TGTGCCAGCAGTTTCTCAGCGGGGAAACCAGGCACAGATACGCAGTATTTT. Its translation: CASSFSAGKPGTDTQYF.

The J gene is TRBJ2-1, the V gene TRBV5-1; TRBD2 might be the D (7 bases). The CDR3 length is 15 residues. V lost 0 bases and J lost 10, with 17 bases in between. Germline CDR1 reads SGHRS; CDR2 reads YFSETQ. CDR3 region: CASSLGAGAQNEQFF. CDR3 bases: TGCGCCAGCAGCTTGGGGGCGGGGGCCCAGAACGAGCAGTTCTTC. Supplemented by reference TRBV5-1 and TRBJ2-1, the full variable domain reads KAGVTQTPRYLIKTRGQQVTLSCSPISGHRSVSWYQQTPGQGLQFLFEYFSETQRNKGNFPGRFSGRQFSNSRSEMNVSTLELGDSALYLCASSLGAGAQNEQFFGPGTRLTVL.

Only one count was recorded for this clone. This chain uses TRBV6-5 with TRBJ2-2; 7 bases fit TRBD2. The V gene end was trimmed by 1 base and the J gene end by 4 bases; junction bases not matched to a gene: 6. This CDR3 spans 16 amino acids. Germline CDR1 and CDR2: MNHEY and SVGAGI. The CDR3 DNA is TGTGCCAGCAGTTACTTAGCGGGCCTCACCACCGGGGAGCTGTTTTTT. It yields the protein CASSYLAGLTTGELFF.

This clone was recorded only once. Within the sample, other DNA sequences also encode this same CDR3. The chain carries TRBV27 and TRBJ2-2; no definite D call. The CDR3 is 11 amino acids. The germline gives CDR1 MNHEY, CDR2 SMNVEV (reference sequence). V was shortened by 5 bases and J by 5 bases, with 3 bases between the two germline ends. CDR3 DNA: TGTGCCAGCAGTGGAACCGGGGAGCTGTTTTTT. This translates into CASSGTGELFF.

CDR3 in amino acids: CSVTGTSGISSYEQYF. The DNA for the CDR3 is TGCAGCGTGACCGGGACTAGCGGAATCAGCTCCTACGAGCAGTACTTC. The chain links TRBV29-1 to TRBJ2-7, with TRBD2 matching over 11 bases. The CDR3 consists of 16 residues. In germline, CDR1 is SQVTM, CDR2 ANQGSEA. Losses at the gene ends were 6 bases for V and 0 bases for J; bases not matched to a gene: 10.

This clone has more than one count but fewer than ten. The V call is TRBV4-2, the J call TRBJ1-4; the D gene is possibly TRBD1 (5 bases). The ends were cut back, 4 bases at V and 6 bases at J, with 18 bases in the middle. Germline V lookup: CDR1 LGHNA, CDR2 YNFKEQ. CDR3 length equals 16 residues. The CDR3 DNA follows: TGTGCCAGCAGCCTTCCTTTGGGGGAAGGTGATGAAAAACTGTTTTTT. This gives the protein CASSLPLGEGDEKLFF.

Comments on this clone: At one boundary the junction diverges from the germline segment, which might be a read error. V usage is TRBV27 and J usage is TRBJ2-3; D may be TRBD1 (5 bases). Germline CDR1 is MNHEY and CDR2 is SMNVEV (reference sequence). The CDR3 is 14 amino acids. The DNA for the CDR3 is TGTGCCAGCAGTCAAACGACAGACACAGTTACGCAGTATTTT. Amino acids: CASSQTTDTVTQYF.

The genes are TRBV5-1 and TRBJ1-6; 9 nucleotides align to TRBD1. V dropped 1 base and J dropped 5; count of bases not matched to a gene: 1. CDR1 and CDR2 (germline): SGHRS, YFSETQ. CDR3 length equals 15 residues. CDR3 loop: CASSLTGGDNSPLHF. The CDR3 DNA is TGCGCCAGCAGCTTGACAGGGGGCGATAATTCACCCCTCCACTTT. The entire variable domain, with the rest obtained from reference TRBV5-1 and TRBJ1-6, is as follows: KAGVTQTPRYLIKTRGQQVTLSCSPISGHRSVSWYQQTPGQGLQFLFEYFSETQRNKGNFPGRFSGRQFSNSRSEMNVSTLELGDSALYLCASSLTGGDNSPLHFGNGTRLTVT.

The V and J genes are TRBV5-1 and TRBJ2-7; tentative D call: TRBD1 (6 bases). CDR1 is SGHRS, CDR2 YFSETQ, per germline. V was clipped by 4 bases and J by 6 bases, with 11 bases between them. This CDR3 comprises 12 residues. The CDR3 DNA is TGCGCCAGCAGCGTACAGGGACCCGAGCAGTACTTC. Encoded protein: CASSVQGPEQYF. Full variable domain (outside the CDR3, taken from reference TRBV5-1 and TRBJ2-7): KAGVTQTPRYLIKTRGQQVTLSCSPISGHRSVSWYQQTPGQGLQFLFEYFSETQRNKGNFPGRFSGRQFSNSRSEMNVSTLELGDSALYLCASSVQGPEQYFGPGTRLTVT.

This clone has just a few counts. The chain links TRBV5-6 to TRBJ2-1; no definite D call. The V gene's germline CDR1 is SGHDT and CDR2 YYEEEE. V was shortened by 0 bases and J by 0 bases, with 10 bases between the two germline ends. The CDR3 length is 16 residues. The CDR3 bases are TGTGCCAGCAGCTTGGCCCCAGGAGACTCCTACAATGAGCAGTTCTTC. Translated, it gives CASSLAPGDSYNEQFF.

V is TRBV4-1 and J is TRBJ1-1; D gene uncertain. The V gene lost 1 base and the J gene lost 0 bases, with 6 bases spanning the gap. Germline CDR1 is MGHRA and CDR2 is YSYEKL. CDR3 size: 14 residues. The DNA for the CDR3 is TGCGCCAGCAGCCAAGTCGGCATGAACACTGAAGCTTTCTTT. Amino acids: CASSQVGMNTEAFF.

V usage is TRBV5-6 and J usage is TRBJ2-2; D ambiguous. Trimming cost V 1 base and J 1 base, with 5 bases left between them. The CDR3 loop spans 14 amino acids. The germline CDR1 and CDR2 sequences are SGHDT and YYEEEE. CDR3 nucleotide sequence: TGTGCCAGCAGCTTGACCAGGAACACCGGGGAGCTGTTTTTT. It codes for CASSLTRNTGELFF. Full variable domain (remainder filled in from reference TRBV5-6 and TRBJ2-2): DAGVTQSPTHLIKTRGQQVTLRCSPKSGHDTVSWYQQALGQGPQFIFQYYEEEERQRGNFPDRFSGHQFPNYSSELNVNALLLGDSALYLCASSLTRNTGELFFGEGSRLTVL.

The V call is TRBV7-9, the J call TRBJ2-3; D is unresolved. Germline V lookup: CDR1 SEHNR, CDR2 FQNEAQ (reference sequence). Deletions cut 3 bases from V and 0 bases from J, with 10 bases between. This CDR3 has 15 amino acids. DNA of the CDR3: TGTGCCAGCAGCTTTAGGGCGTTGAGCACAGATACGCAGTATTTT. It encodes CASSFRALSTDTQYF.

The CDR3 sequence: CSVELTESSSYEQYF. The CDR3 DNA is TGCAGCGTTGAGCTTACAGAGAGTAGCTCCTACGAGCAGTACTTC. The chain is built from TRBV29-1 and TRBJ2-7; D is ambiguous. This CDR3 region has 15 residues. Trimming took off 3 bases at V and 0 bases at J, with 15 bases between the two ends. Germline CDR1 reads SQVTM; CDR2 reads ANQGSEA.

The chain uses TRBV9 and TRBJ2-3; 14 bases are shared with TRBD2. This CDR3 contains 17 residues. Per germline, CDR1 SGDLS and CDR2 YYNGEE. The V gene end was trimmed by 0 bases and the J gene end by 4 bases; junction bases not matched to a gene: 4. The CDR3 sequence: CASSVAGTSGGADTQYF. The DNA for the CDR3 is TGTGCCAGCAGCGTAGCTGGGACTAGCGGGGGAGCAGATACGCAGTATTTT.

Regarding this clone: The same CDR3 is also encoded by other DNA sequences in this sample. This chain uses TRBV5-6 with TRBJ1-5, with no clear D. CDR3 size: 13 residues. Trimming shortened V by 0 bases and J by 4 bases, and 5 bases separated the two germline ends. CDR1 is SGHDT and CDR2 is YYEEEE in the germline V gene. CDR3 coding DNA: TGTGCCAGCAGCTTGGGAGATAATCAGCCCCAGCATTTT. Its protein is CASSLGDNQPQHF.